This TCR beta chain came from a study of cytomegalovirus exposure and HLA in healthy donors. Whole-study findings and limits: TCR beta chains associated with HLA were, in a later analysis, more clonally expanded than equally common others.

Primers included in the PCR were 60 Vbeta and 13 Jbeta primers. Assay: immunoSEQ multiplex PCR; the TCRdb copy retains only in-frame clones and omits some. The sample consists of over 200,000 clones, about 75% of them appearing once. This clone was recorded once. The antigen remains undetermined. CDR1 and CDR2 (germline): SGHTS, YDEGEE. The CDR3 contains 15 residues. Trimming shortened V by 0 bases and J by 1 base, and 10 bases separated the two germline ends. The sequenced material came from PBMCs. The receptor comes from a woman in her thirties in good health and CMV-seronegative. The chain combines TRBV5-8 with TRBJ1-1, with D unresolved. For the CDR3, the DNA is TGTGCCAGCAGCTTGGGTTACAGCAAGAACACTGAAGCTTTCTTT. This sequence encodes CASSLGYSKNTEAFF.